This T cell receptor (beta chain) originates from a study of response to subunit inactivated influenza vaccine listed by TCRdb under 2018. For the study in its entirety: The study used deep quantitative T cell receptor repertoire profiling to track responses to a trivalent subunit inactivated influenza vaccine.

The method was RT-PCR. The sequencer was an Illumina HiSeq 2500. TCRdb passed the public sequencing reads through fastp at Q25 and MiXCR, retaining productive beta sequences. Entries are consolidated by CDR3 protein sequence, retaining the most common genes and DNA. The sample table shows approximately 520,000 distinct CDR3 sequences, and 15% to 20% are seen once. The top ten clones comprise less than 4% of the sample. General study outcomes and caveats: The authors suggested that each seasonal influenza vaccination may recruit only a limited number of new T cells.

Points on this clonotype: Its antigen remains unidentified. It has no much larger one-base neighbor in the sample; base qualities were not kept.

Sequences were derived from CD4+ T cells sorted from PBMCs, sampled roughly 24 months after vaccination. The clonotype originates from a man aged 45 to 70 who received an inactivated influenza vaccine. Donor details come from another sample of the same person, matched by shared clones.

CDR3 loop: CASTRTLNTEAFF. In nucleotide form, the sequence is TGTGCCAGCACGAGAACTTTGAACACTGAAGCTTTCTTT. The sequence joins TRBV6-2 or TRBV6-3 to TRBJ1-1, with no confident D gene call. The CDR3 contains 13 residues, cysteine and phenylalanine counted. Of the read, only the CDR3 DNA is kept; its 39 bases are in frame from base 1. Based on the germline V gene, the CDR1 and CDR2 sequences are MNHEY and SVGEGT. V was cut back by 7 bases and J by 0 bases, leaving a gap of 9 bases between them.